One and the same sample provided the 31 T cell receptor beta chains below, sequenced in a study of T cells in Graves' hyperthyroidism and ophthalmopathy. The TCR beta CDR3 regions underwent amplification using RNA transcripts as the source. HTBI primers were used for first-round RT-PCR of the TCR CDR3. One entry per CDR3 protein results from TCRdb running MiXCR on the multiplex PCR reads. The profile shows hundreds of thousands of distinct CDR3 sequences, about a third of them singletons. Sequenced material: blood. Receptors originate from a woman in her thirties or forties with Graves' hyperthyroidism.

The rearrangement uses TRBV25-1 and TRBJ2-3; 9 nucleotides agree with TRBD1. Per germline, CDR1 MGHDK and CDR2 SYGVNS. The CDR3 covers 17 residues. J gave up 5 bases and V 3 bases, and 12 bases lay outside the gene matches. The CDR3 DNA sequence: TGTGCCAGCAGTGACCCAGGGACAGGGAGCGGGGTAGATACGCAGTATTTT. This gives the protein CASSDPGTGSGVDTQYF.

Only one count was recorded for this clonotype. The V gene is TRBV6-2 or TRBV6-3, the J gene TRBJ2-7, with D uncertain. V was trimmed by 4 bases and J by 3 bases, leaving 19 bases between them. CDR1 is MNHEY and CDR2 is SVGEGT in the germline V gene. The CDR3 runs to 16 residues. CDR3 sequence (DNA): TGTGCCAGCAGTTCTAGATGGACCCGTCCCATCTACGAGCAGTACTTC. It is translated as CASSSRWTRPIYEQYF.

As regards this clonotype: One end of the junction is discordant with germline, which a read error may explain. The gene calls are TRBV10-3 and TRBJ1-2; D is ambiguous. CDR3 size: 14 residues. The germline V gene has CDR1 ENHRY and CDR2 SYGVKD. CDR3 DNA sequence: TGTGCCAGCAGTTTAGGTTGGCGCCGTGAGGGCTACACCTTC. Translating gives CASSLGWRREGYTF.

This clonotype was counted many times. The rearrangement joins TRBV7-8 to TRBJ2-7; possible D gene TRBD1, 6 bases. Germline V gene sequence: CDR1 SGHVS, CDR2 FQNEAQ. V was shortened by 5 bases and J by 0 bases, with 23 bases between the two germline ends. The CDR3 totals 18 residues. The CDR3, as DNA: TGTGCCAGCAGCCCTCTTCCGGGACACCCAAGGAGCTCCTACGAGCAGTACTTC. It translates to CASSPLPGHPRSSYEQYF.

Many counts were recorded for this clonotype. The J gene is TRBJ1-2, the V gene TRBV7-9; 9 nucleotides line up with TRBD1. After removal of 5 bases from V and 2 bases from J, the junction contained 6 bases not matched to a gene. Germline-derived CDR1 and CDR2 are SEHNR and FQNEAQ (reference sequence). The CDR3 covers 15 residues. CDR3 region: CASSPPDRGNYGYTF. Written as DNA, the CDR3 is TGTGCCAGCAGCCCACCCGACAGGGGGAACTATGGCTACACCTTC.

This clonotype was observed at least ten times. CDR3 amino acids: CASRSVNTEAFF. The CDR3 DNA follows: TGTGCCAGCCGCTCGGTGAACACTGAAGCTTTCTTT. This chain links TRBV12-3 or TRBV12-4 with TRBJ1-1; D ambiguous. Trimming pared 8 bases from V and 0 bases from J, leaving 7 bases between. The CDR3 extends over 12 amino acids.

As concerns this clonotype: A read error may account for a junction end that differs from germline. V gene TRBV25-1 combines with J gene TRBJ1-4; D unclear. Germline assignment: CDR1 MGHDK and CDR2 SYGVNS. The CDR3 is made up of 15 amino acids. The CDR3 region has the DNA TGTGCCAGCAGCACTTACAGTGCGGCTAATGAAAAACTGTCTTTT. This codes for CASSTYSAANEKLSF.

This clonotype was counted a few times. The genes are TRBV5-8 and TRBJ2-2; tentative D call: TRBD1 (6 bases). Germline V gives CDR1 SGHTS, CDR2 YDEGEE. The V gene lost 2 bases and the J gene lost 8 bases, with 13 bases spanning the gap. The CDR3 covers 14 residues. The CDR3 reads CASSFRTVAGELFF. DNA for the CDR3: TGTGCCAGCAGCTTCCGGACAGTCGCTGGGGAGCTGTTTTTT. Based on the CDR3 plus reference TRBV5-8 and TRBJ2-2, the full variable domain is EAGVTQSPTHLIKTRGQQATLRCSPISGHTSVYWYQQALGLGLQFLLWYDEGEERNRGNFPPRFSGRQFPNYSSELNVNALELEDSALYLCASSFRTVAGELFFGEGSRLTVL.

V usage is TRBV14 and J usage is TRBJ1-4; a weak D match, TRBD1 (5 bases). V dropped 1 base and J dropped 3 bases, with 12 bases sitting between them. CDR1 and CDR2 (germline): SGHDN, FVKESK. This CDR3 comprises 16 residues. The CDR3, as DNA: TGTGCCAGCAGCCAAGGCTCCCGGGGGGCTAATGAAAAACTGTTTTTT. Translation: CASSQGSRGANEKLFF.

As concerns this clonotype: The conserved phenylalanine or tryptophan normally closing the CDR3 is absent here, so this likely arose from a read error. The chain combines TRBV12-5 with TRBJ1-4, with a possible D match to TRBD1 (6 bases). This CDR3 is built from 16 residues. Trimming pared 2 bases from V and 8 bases from J, leaving 18 bases between. Germline CDR1 reads LGHNT; CDR2 reads FRNRAP. CDR3 sequence reads: CASGLRVGQLMEKLFL. Here the CDR3 DNA reads TGTGCTAGTGGTTTGAGGGTAGGACAGCTGATGGAAAAACTGTTTTTA.

This clonotype was detected many times. This sequence joins TRBV29-1 and TRBJ2-7; TRBD1 matches 7 bases. V trimming: 5 bases; J trimming: 3 bases; junction bases outside the gene matches: 10. CDR1 and CDR2 (germline): SQVTM, ANQGSEA. The CDR3 consists of 14 residues. In DNA form, the CDR3 reads TGCAGCGTTCAGAGCCGGGACAGAGACTACGAGCAGTACTTC. It yields the protein CSVQSRDRDYEQYF.

The rearrangement joins TRBV2 to TRBJ2-3; tentatively, D is TRBD1 or TRBD2 (5 bases each). With 7 bases removed from V and 5 bases from J, the gap between germline ends came to 13 bases. The CDR3 is 13 amino acids. In germline, CDR1 is SNHLY, CDR2 FYNNEI. CDR3 sequence reads: CASKTGREDTQYF. DNA of the CDR3: TGTGCCAGCAAAACGGGGCGAGAAGATACGCAGTATTTT. The full variable domain, in which reference TRBV2 and TRBJ2-3 provide the parts outside the CDR3, is EPEVTQTPSHQVTQMGQEVILRCVPISNHLYFYWYRQILGQKVEFLVSFYNNEISEKSEIFDDQFSVERPDGSNFTLKIRSTKLEDSAMYFCASKTGREDTQYFGPGTRLTVL.

As for this clonotype: It is likely a read error, because the conserved phenylalanine at the end of the CDR3 is missing. The DNA is left out, because the CDR3 cannot be placed on it with certainty; the CDR3 is given as TCRdb lists it. The chain carries TRBV10-3 and TRBJ2-5; TRBD2, the table's D call, lacks a check against the DNA. The CDR3 length equals 11 residues, ends included. Per germline, CDR1 ENHRY and CDR2 SYGVKD. The CDR3 sequence: CASSELSGGYY.

As for this clonotype: A read error may produce the germline difference seen at one junction end. The chain is built from TRBV12-3 or TRBV12-4 and TRBJ2-6, with TRBD1 as a possible D gene (6 bases). This CDR3 is built from 15 residues. The CDR3 DNA reads TGTGCCAGCAGTTTAGGGGGGCCTGGGCCCAACGTCCTGACTTTC. It is translated as CASSLGGPGPNVLTF.

This sequence joins TRBV10-1 and TRBJ2-5, with D perhaps assigned TRBD1 or TRBD2 (5 bases each). Germline V CDR1 and CDR2: WNHNN, SYGVQD (reference sequence). The CDR3 totals 14 residues. Trimming left V 0 bases short and J 2 bases short, with 7 bases between. The CDR3 nucleotides read TGCGCCAGCAGTGAGTCGGGGGTACAAGAGACCCAGTACTTC. Residues: CASSESGVQETQYF.

There are many counts of this clonotype. V usage is TRBV19 and J usage is TRBJ1-6; weak D call: TRBD1 (6 bases). The V gene's germline CDR1 is LNHDA and CDR2 SQIVND (reference sequence). The CDR3 is made up of 14 amino acids. V lost 10 bases and J lost 10, with 20 bases in between. The CDR3 DNA reads TGTGCCACCAAAGGGGGGGGATCGCAGTCACCCCTCCACTTT. Its protein is CATKGGGSQSPLHF.

This clonotype has a handful of counts. This rearrangement joins TRBV7-2 to TRBJ2-7, with 10 bases fitting TRBD1. J lost 3 bases, V lost 0 bases, and 2 bases had no gene match. The CDR3 is 15 amino acids. Germline CDR1 reads SGHTA; CDR2 reads FQGNSA. The CDR3 DNA reads TGTGCCAGCAGCTTAGCGACAGGGGGCCACTACGAGCAGTACTTC. It translates to CASSLATGGHYEQYF. The complete variable domain, with remaining parts taken from reference TRBV7-2 and TRBJ2-7, reads GAGVSQSPSNKVTEKGKDVELRCDPISGHTALYWYRQSLGQGLEFLIYFQGNSAPDKSGLPSDRFSAERTGGSVSTLTIQRTQQEDSAVYLCASSLATGGHYEQYFGPGTRLTVT.

The rearrangement joins TRBV7-9 to TRBJ1-4; no clear D gene. The V gene's germline CDR1 is SEHNR and CDR2 FQNEAQ (reference sequence). This CDR3 contains 14 residues. Between the trimmed V and J ends, which lost 1 base and 4 bases, there was a span of 7 bases. The CDR3 protein is CASSLDGLNEKLFF. DNA for the CDR3: TGTGCCAGCAGCTTAGATGGGCTTAATGAAAAACTGTTTTTT.

Ten or more counts support this clonotype. V gene TRBV9 combines with J gene TRBJ1-6; D remains unclear. The germline V gene encodes CDR1 SGDLS and CDR2 YYNGEE. V was clipped by 3 bases and J by 4 bases, with 8 bases between them. This CDR3 comprises 14 residues. In DNA form, the CDR3 reads TGTGCCAGCAGCGAGGCAGTGTATAATTCACCCCTCCACTTT. This translates into CASSEAVYNSPLHF.

The chain carries TRBV9 and TRBJ2-7; D unresolved. Trimming took 4 bases from V and 1 from J, leaving 15 bases between them. Germline lookup yields CDR1 SGDLS and CDR2 YYNGEE. The CDR3 covers 15 residues. The chain's CDR3 is CASSRTPRRSYEQYF. CDR3 DNA sequence: TGTGCCAGCAGCCGTACCCCTAGAAGATCCTACGAGCAGTACTTC.

J is TRBJ2-5 and V is TRBV20-1; D gene unclear. With 1 base removed from V and 0 bases from J, the gap between germline ends came to 9 bases. Per germline, CDR1 DFQATT and CDR2 SNEGSKA (reference sequence). The CDR3 contains 14 residues. CDR3 sequence reads: CSARGPEYQETQYF. In DNA form, the CDR3 reads TGCAGTGCTAGAGGACCAGAGTACCAAGAGACCCAGTACTTC.

This chain joins TRBV14 and TRBJ1-6; perhaps TRBD1 as D (5 bases). The CDR3 length is 14 residues. CDR1 and CDR2 (germline): SGHDN, FVKESK. Written as DNA, the CDR3 is TGTGCTAGGCTCACAGGTGCCATTTACTCACCCCTCCACTTT. Amino acid sequence: CARLTGAIYSPLHF.

This clonotype occurred many times. DNA for the CDR3: TGTGCCAGCAGCTCGATCCCCCCCCAAGAGACCCAGTACTTC. Its protein product is CASSSIPPQETQYF. The rearrangement uses TRBV7-9 and TRBJ2-5; D gene ambiguous. CDR1 is SEHNR, CDR2 FQNEAQ, per germline (reference sequence). The CDR3 covers 14 residues. V was trimmed by 4 bases and J by 1 base, leaving 10 bases between them.

The chain is built from TRBV7-2 and TRBJ1-4; TRBD1 matches 8 bases. The germline CDR1 and CDR2 sequences are SGHTA and FQGNSA. CDR3 size: 16 residues. The J segment lost 5 bases and the V segment lost 5 bases, leaving 10 bases of the junction unmatched. CDR3 residues: CASSIGQGSLNEKLFF. The CDR3 region has the DNA TGTGCCAGCAGCATAGGACAGGGAAGTTTAAATGAAAAACTGTTTTTT.

In the case of this clonotype: At one boundary the junction diverges from the germline segment, which might be a read error. The genes are TRBV5-1 and TRBJ2-7, with D unresolved. CDR3 length: 12 residues. Per germline, CDR1 SGHRS and CDR2 YFSETQ. CDR3 DNA: TGCGCCAGCAGCCCCGGGCCATCCGAGCAGCACTTC. Its translation: CASSPGPSEQHF.

This clonotype was detected many times. This chain connects TRBV7-4 to TRBJ1-4; 7 bases are a match to TRBD1. This CDR3 region has 15 residues. Germline loops: CDR1 SGHVT, CDR2 SQSDAQ. V trimming: 3 bases; J trimming: 2 bases; junction bases outside the gene matches: 3. This CDR3 reads CASSFLQGTNEKLFF. CDR3 nucleotides: TGTGCCAGCAGCTTCCTACAGGGGACTAATGAAAAACTGTTTTTT.

The chain has TRBV7-9 and TRBJ1-1; tentatively, D is TRBD1 (6 bases). The V and J ends lost 5 bases and 1 base respectively, with 14 bases between them. The CDR3 runs to 15 residues. Germline assignment: CDR1 SEHNR and CDR2 FQNEAQ (reference sequence). CDR3 bases: TGTGCCAGCAGCCAAAGCAGGGGCGGGAACACTGAAGCTTTCTTT. Its protein is CASSQSRGGNTEAFF.

The table lists this clonotype with many counts. The J gene is TRBJ2-7, the V gene TRBV7-9; TRBD1 matches at 10 bases. The CDR3 totals 16 residues. V trimming: 4 bases; J trimming: 6 bases; junction bases outside the gene matches: 12. The V gene's germline CDR1 is SEHNR and CDR2 FQNEAQ (reference sequence). The DNA of the CDR3 is TGTGCCAGCAGCTCGGAGGAGGGACAGGGGTGGCGCGAGCAGTACTTC. Encoded protein: CASSSEEGQGWREQYF. Full variable domain (remainder filled in from reference TRBV7-9 and TRBJ2-7): DTGVSQNPRHKITKRGQNVTFRCDPISEHNRLYWYRQTLGQGPEFLTYFQNEAQLEKSRLLSDRFSAERPKGSFSTLEIQRTEQGDSAMYLCASSSEEGQGWREQYFGPGTRLTVT.

This clonotype showed up many times. The chain uses TRBV20-1 and TRBJ1-3, with D possibly being TRBD1 (5 bases). Germline V gene sequence: CDR1 DFQATT, CDR2 SNEGSKA (reference sequence). This CDR3 spans 15 amino acids. Trimming pared 6 bases from V and 0 bases from J, leaving 15 bases between. CDR3 loop: CSAGGTVNSGNTIYF. CDR3 DNA sequence: TGCAGTGCAGGCGGGACGGTGAACTCTGGAAACACCATATATTTT.

This chain connects TRBV13 to TRBJ2-5; 16 bases agree with TRBD2. Per the germline V gene, CDR1 is PRHDT and CDR2 is FYEKMQ (reference sequence). The CDR3 consists of 18 residues. V gave up 4 bases and J gave up 2 bases; unmatched junction bases: 7. Here the CDR3 reads CASSSMGLAGGHQETQYF. The CDR3 nucleotides are TGTGCCAGCAGCTCCATGGGACTAGCGGGGGGGCATCAAGAGACCCAGTACTTC.

The sample holds a few counts of this clonotype. J is TRBJ1-2 and V is TRBV4-1; 10 positions agree with TRBD1. Germline V gives CDR1 MGHRA, CDR2 YSYEKL. This CDR3 has 16 amino acids. J lost 4 bases, V lost 4 bases, and 9 bases had no gene match. The CDR3 is CASSPTPGQGSYGYTF. The DNA for the CDR3 is TGCGCCAGCAGCCCAACACCGGGACAGGGGAGCTATGGCTACACCTTC.